The next 25 T cell receptor beta chains were all read from a single sample in a study of OX40 agonist ivuxolimab in advanced cancers. The data were produced by immunoSEQ multiplex PCR, yet TCRdb's version contains in-frame clones alone and is incomplete. This repertoire shows 65,000 to 95,000 clones, roughly 88% found once; its top ten account for less than 8%. Sequenced material: CD4+ or CD8+ T cells sorted from blood, taken in a trial of the OX40 agonist ivuxolimab. These receptors were collected from an adult with an advanced solid tumor such as melanoma, head and neck, liver or kidney cancer.

A single count supports this clone. The chain combines TRBV5-1 with TRBJ1-2; possible D gene TRBD1, 6 bases. Germline CDR1 SGHRS, CDR2 YFSETQ. The V and J ends lost 0 bases and 7 bases respectively, with 16 bases between them. This CDR3 has 15 residues. CDR3 in amino acids: CASSLAVQGKGGYTF. The CDR3 nucleotides read TGCGCCAGCAGCTTGGCGGTACAGGGAAAGGGTGGCTACACCTTC.

V gene TRBV10-3 combines with J gene TRBJ1-5; TRBD1 agrees at 10 bases. Per the germline V gene, CDR1 is ENHRY and CDR2 is SYGVKD. This CDR3 contains 19 residues. V lost 3 bases to trimming and J lost 0 bases; unmatched junction nucleotides: 11. CDR3: CAISERQGAGGYSNQPQHF. DNA of the CDR3: TGTGCCATCAGTGAAAGACAGGGGGCCGGTGGATATAGCAATCAGCCCCAGCATTTT.

The chain's CDR3 is CASSVVPGGTEAFF. The CDR3, as DNA: TGTGCCAGCAGCGTAGTGCCGGGGGGCACTGAAGCTTTCTTT. This rearrangement joins TRBV9 to TRBJ1-1; TRBD1 is a possible D gene (5 bases). Trimming left V 0 bases short and J 4 bases short, with 10 bases between. The length of the CDR3 is 14 residues. Germline V gene lookup returns CDR1 SGDLS and CDR2 YYNGEE.

The chain combines TRBV6-5 with TRBJ1-5; the D gene is possibly TRBD1 (6 bases). Trimming took 6 bases from V and 7 from J, leaving 19 bases between them. This CDR3 region has 15 residues. Looked up from germline, CDR1 is MNHEY and CDR2 is SVGAGI. CDR3 loop: CASSPLGGLGQPQHF. The CDR3 DNA follows: TGTGCCAGCAGCCCCTTGGGGGGCTTAGGGCAGCCCCAGCATTTT.

The V and J genes are TRBV5-1 and TRBJ1-1; D remains unclear. The CDR3 runs to 16 residues. Looked up from germline, CDR1 is SGHRS and CDR2 is YFSETQ. V lost 2 bases, J lost 1 base, and 15 bases lay in between. The CDR3 is CASSFQTRSRNTEAFF. CDR3 DNA: TGCGCCAGCAGCTTCCAAACCAGGTCGCGGAACACTGAAGCTTTCTTT.

The chain carries TRBV13 and TRBJ2-7, with 13 bases identical to TRBD2. Unmatched junction bases numbered 9, after V lost 6 bases and J lost 7 bases. CDR1 is PRHDT, CDR2 FYEKMQ, per germline (reference sequence). The CDR3 loop spans 15 amino acids. CDR3 sequence: CASRPTSGRVREQYF. The CDR3 region has the DNA TGTGCCAGCAGGCCAACTAGCGGGAGGGTGAGGGAGCAGTACTTC.

The chain combines TRBV7-9 with TRBJ2-1; D possibly uses TRBD1 or TRBD2 (6 bases each). Per germline, CDR1 SEHNR and CDR2 FQNEAQ (reference sequence). The CDR3 has 15 amino acids. Trimming removed 2 bases at V and 0 bases at J, with 8 bases between. The CDR3 is CASSLWGASYNEQFF. CDR3 DNA: TGTGCCAGCAGCTTATGGGGGGCCTCCTACAATGAGCAGTTCTTC.

This chain joins TRBV30 and TRBJ2-7; 7 positions match TRBD1. Trimming removed 0 bases from V and 1 base from J; junction bases left unmatched: 3. The V gene's germline CDR1 is GTSNPN and CDR2 SVGIG (reference sequence). The CDR3 runs to 14 residues. The CDR3 coding sequence is TGTGCCTGGAGTGTAGACAGGGTATCCTACGAGCAGTACTTC. Its protein product is CAWSVDRVSYEQYF.

The CDR3 region has the DNA TGCGCCAGCAGCCAGGGCGCAGGGAATGGCTACACCTTC. This translates into CASSQGAGNGYTF. The chain has TRBV4-1 and TRBJ1-2; D is perhaps TRBD1 (5 bases). V dropped 3 bases and J dropped 6 bases, with 11 bases sitting between them. This CDR3 region has 13 residues. Germline V CDR1 and CDR2: MGHRA, YSYEKL.

This chain connects TRBV10-3 to TRBJ1-2; D is undetermined. Trimming took 3 bases from V and 2 from J, leaving 28 bases between them. Germline V lookup: CDR1 ENHRY, CDR2 SYGVKD. CDR3 length equals 20 residues. CDR3 sequence: CAISDPGTAGAGPLNYGYTF. CDR3 in DNA: TGTGCCATCAGTGACCCAGGCACAGCGGGCGCTGGCCCCTTAAACTATGGCTACACCTTC.

This chain uses TRBV6-5 with TRBJ1-6, with unresolved D. Germline V gene lookup returns CDR1 MNHEY and CDR2 SVGAGI. V shed 6 bases and J shed 3 bases, with 9 bases lying between them. The CDR3 is 14 amino acids. CDR3 protein: CASRTGIYNSPLHF. The DNA for the CDR3 is TGTGCCAGCAGAACGGGGATCTATAATTCACCCCTCCACTTT.

V usage is TRBV5-1 and J usage is TRBJ1-1; TRBD1 matches at 9 bases. This CDR3 region has 16 residues. The J segment lost 5 bases and the V segment lost 4 bases, leaving 12 bases of the junction unmatched. In germline, CDR1 is SGHRS, CDR2 YFSETQ. The CDR3 nucleotides are TGCGCCAGCAGCCTGGGGGACAGGGATTTCGGGACTGAAGCTTTCTTT. It yields the protein CASSLGDRDFGTEAFF.

A single count supports this clone. The chain is built from TRBV18 and TRBJ1-2; D is unresolved. The CDR3 runs 14 residues. With 6 bases removed from V and 7 bases from J, the gap between germline ends came to 18 bases. Germline V gene sequence: CDR1 KGHSH, CDR2 LQKENI. The CDR3 region is CASSGPPRLGGYTF. Written as DNA, the CDR3 is TGTGCCAGCTCCGGCCCCCCGCGATTGGGTGGCTACACCTTC.

The chain couples TRBV6-5 to TRBJ1-1, with D uncertain. The CDR3 loop spans 15 amino acids. V was trimmed by 4 bases and J by 1 base, leaving 13 bases between them. The germline CDR1 and CDR2 sequences are MNHEY and SVGAGI. CDR3 sequence: CASSFRLTTNTEAFF. CDR3 bases: TGTGCCAGCAGTTTCCGCCTAACGACGAACACTGAAGCTTTCTTT.

The V gene is TRBV19, the J gene TRBJ2-3, with a weak D call TRBD1 (7 bases). The CDR3 spans 15 residues. Germline V CDR1 and CDR2: LNHDA, SQIVND (reference sequence). Trimming took 7 bases from V and 1 from J, leaving 15 bases between them. The DNA of the CDR3 is TGTGCCAGTACCAACAGGGGAGGTGGCACAGATACGCAGTATTTT. Translation gives CASTNRGGGTDTQYF.

This clone was found once. The chain couples TRBV12-5 to TRBJ2-3; TRBD2 matches at 7 bases. CDR1 and CDR2 from the germline V gene are LGHNT and FRNRAP. Losses at the gene ends were 5 bases for V and 7 bases for J; bases not matched to a gene: 3. This CDR3 spans 12 amino acids. CDR3 in DNA: TGTGCTAGTGGTCCCGGGAGGTATACGCAGTATTTT. This translates into CASGPGRYTQYF.

The chain uses TRBV7-2 and TRBJ2-7, with D perhaps matching TRBD1 or TRBD2 (6 bases each). The V end was cut by 7 bases, the J end by 0 bases, with 13 bases between. This CDR3 spans 14 amino acids. In germline, CDR1 is SGHTA, CDR2 FQGNSA. The CDR3 spells CASTRGGSSYEQYF. CDR3 coding DNA: TGTGCCAGCACCAGAGGGGGGAGCTCCTACGAGCAGTACTTC.

The chain employs TRBV5-6 and TRBJ1-2; D uncertain. This CDR3 has 16 residues. Germline V gene data show CDR1 as SGHDT and CDR2 as YYEEEE. V was trimmed by 0 bases and J by 5 bases, leaving 17 bases between them. The CDR3 protein is CASSLVGIDAQYGYTF. In DNA, the CDR3 is TGTGCCAGCAGCTTGGTAGGCATCGATGCGCAGTATGGCTACACCTTC.

In nucleotides, the CDR3 is TGTGCCATCAACGAGGGGGCCAACTATGGCTACACCTTC. It codes for CAINEGANYGYTF. This rearrangement joins TRBV10-3 to TRBJ1-2; TRBD1 agrees at 7 bases. Germline values: CDR1 ENHRY, CDR2 SYGVKD. V trimming: 7 bases; J trimming: 2 bases; junction bases outside the gene matches: 4. CDR3 length: 13 residues.

This clone has more than one count but fewer than ten. This sequence joins TRBV6-5 and TRBJ2-3; the match to TRBD2 covers 8 bases. V lost 0 bases to trimming and J lost 6 bases; unmatched junction nucleotides: 5. CDR3 length: 15 residues. Germline V lookup: CDR1 MNHEY, CDR2 SVGAGI. The CDR3 loop is CASSYSRGVKDTQYF. CDR3 nucleotide sequence: TGTGCCAGCAGTTACTCGCGGGGGGTAAAGGATACGCAGTATTTT.

The chain has TRBV6-1 and TRBJ1-3, with 7 positions matching TRBD1. V was pared by 1 base and J by 2 bases, with 11 bases of the junction left unmatched. Germline CDR1 reads MNHNS; CDR2 reads SASEGT. This CDR3 spans 18 amino acids. The CDR3 coding sequence is TGTGCCAGCAGTGAAGAATGGCTGGCTGGGACAGCTGGAAACACCATATATTTT. Translation gives CASSEEWLAGTAGNTIYF.

The chain couples TRBV19 to TRBJ1-5; TRBD1 is a possible D gene (6 bases). The CDR3 sequence is 14 residues long. Germline values: CDR1 LNHDA, CDR2 SQIVND (reference sequence). V lost 6 bases to trimming and J lost 4 bases, with 13 bases between them. CDR3 loop: CASRRQAPNQPQHF. CDR3 sequence (DNA): TGTGCCAGTAGGCGACAGGCGCCGAATCAGCCCCAGCATTTT.

The gene calls are TRBV7-8 and TRBJ2-1; D is perhaps TRBD2 (5 bases). Germline lookup yields CDR1 SGHVS and CDR2 FQNEAQ. The CDR3 runs to 17 residues. Trimming took off 0 bases at V and 5 bases at J, with 17 bases between the two ends. This CDR3 reads CASSLALFSGGHNEQFF. The CDR3 DNA reads as TGTGCCAGCAGCTTAGCGCTCTTCTCTGGAGGCCACAATGAGCAGTTCTTC.

J is TRBJ2-3 and V is TRBV9; D not resolved. This CDR3 spans 14 amino acids. Per germline, CDR1 SGDLS and CDR2 YYNGEE. V was pared by 0 bases and J by 0 bases, with 5 bases between. The CDR3 DNA reads as TGTGCCAGCAGCGTAGCGGTTAGCACAGATACGCAGTATTTT. Protein: CASSVAVSTDTQYF.

The gene calls are TRBV5-4 and TRBJ2-7; 11 bases match TRBD2. The V segment lost 4 bases and the J segment 3 bases; nucleotides outside the gene matches: 12. Germline lookup yields CDR1 SGHNT and CDR2 YYREEE (reference sequence). CDR3 length: 17 residues. The CDR3 DNA reads TGTGCCAGCAGCCCGGAATTAGCGGGACTAGCGGTCTACGAGCAGTACTTC. Amino acid sequence: CASSPELAGLAVYEQYF.